The 12 T cell receptor beta chains below come from one sample, sequenced in a study of T-cell memory formation after mild COVID-19. TCRdb reprocessed the 5' RACE reads via MiXCR and lists one record per CDR3 protein. The sample lists around 410,000 distinct CDR3 sequences, 20% to 30% occurring once. The specimen was PBMCs or a T cell subset sorted from them (not recorded which). These TCRs come from an adult woman who had mild COVID-19 (a few samples of this study predate the infection). Cell type and time point are not known.

The chain carries TRBV9 and TRBJ2-1; 8 bases line up with TRBD2. The length of the CDR3 is 14 residues. Germline V CDR1 and CDR2: SGDLS, YYNGEE. Trimming took 2 bases from V and 6 from J; bases not matched to a gene: 4. The CDR3 protein is CASSVAGGVNEQFF. CDR3 bases: TGTGCCAGCAGCGTGGCGGGAGGTGTCAATGAGCAGTTCTTC.

The table lists this clonotype with a count of one. The V and J genes are TRBV12-3 or TRBV12-4 and TRBJ1-1; D gene uncertain. There are 16 residues in the CDR3. Trimming pared 3 bases from V and 4 bases from J, leaving 18 bases between. CDR3 protein: CASSFFLAPSSTEAFF. In nucleotides, the CDR3 is TGTGCCAGCAGTTTTTTCCTGGCTCCTTCATCCACTGAAGCTTTCTTT.

The V call is TRBV20-1, the J call TRBJ2-7; possibly TRBD2 for D (5 bases). The CDR3 length is 14 residues. Germline V gene data show CDR1 as DFQATT and CDR2 as SNEGSKA (reference sequence). V was pared by 6 bases and J by 2 bases, with 17 bases between. The CDR3 bases are TGCAGTGCCCGTACACCCGGGGTAACCTACGAGCAGTACTTC. It yields the protein CSARTPGVTYEQYF.

This clonotype appeared a few times. The chain uses TRBV5-4 and TRBJ2-2; 8 positions match TRBD2. CDR1 and CDR2 (germline): SGHNT, YYREEE (reference sequence). The CDR3 consists of 15 residues. The J segment lost 5 bases and the V segment lost 4 bases, leaving 7 bases of the junction unmatched. The CDR3 is CASSGRASGTGELFF. CDR3 in DNA: TGTGCCAGCAGCGGGAGGGCTAGCGGGACCGGGGAGCTGTTTTTT.

This clonotype came up a few times. The chain has TRBV5-1 and TRBJ2-7; the match to TRBD1 covers 7 bases. CDR1 is SGHRS, CDR2 YFSETQ, per germline. The CDR3 extends over 14 amino acids. V lost 4 bases and J lost 0; bases outside the gene matches: 4. CDR3 amino acids: CASSADRSSYEQYF. The CDR3 region has the DNA TGCGCCAGCAGCGCGGACAGGAGCTCCTACGAGCAGTACTTC.

This clonotype was detected only a few times. J is TRBJ2-5 and V is TRBV7-9; D is unresolved. Germline assignment: CDR1 SEHNR and CDR2 FQNEAQ (reference sequence). This CDR3 is built from 13 residues. V was pared by 2 bases and J by 6 bases, with 10 bases between. The CDR3 spells CASSLIEDKTQYF. The CDR3 DNA is TGTGCCAGCAGCTTAATAGAAGACAAGACCCAGTACTTC.

V is TRBV7-3 and J is TRBJ2-7, with TRBD2 matching 9 bases. The CDR3 contains 14 residues. The germline V gene has CDR1 SGHTA and CDR2 FQGTGA. V trimming: 2 bases; J trimming: 3 bases; junction bases outside the gene matches: 2. The CDR3 DNA follows: TGTGCCAGCAGCTTAGGCGGGAGGGGCTACGAGCAGTACTTC. Translated: CASSLGGRGYEQYF.

J is TRBJ2-7 and V is TRBV7-2; weak D call: TRBD2 (5 bases). Per the germline V gene, CDR1 is SGHTA and CDR2 is FQGNSA. The V end was cut by 1 base, the J end by 7 bases, with 14 bases between. This CDR3 has 14 residues. The CDR3, as DNA: TGTGCCAGCAGCTTAGGGCGGTGGACGGGGGAGCAGTACTTC. It translates to CASSLGRWTGEQYF. The whole variable domain, remainder taken from reference TRBV7-2 and TRBJ2-7, is GAGVSQSPSNKVTEKGKDVELRCDPISGHTALYWYRQSLGQGLEFLIYFQGNSAPDKSGLPSDRFSAERTGGSVSTLTIQRTQQEDSAVYLCASSLGRWTGEQYFGPGTRLTVT.

The chain uses TRBV4-1 and TRBJ1-5; D ambiguous. V lost 1 base, J lost 8 bases, and 18 bases lay in between. Germline V gives CDR1 MGHRA, CDR2 YSYEKL. CDR3 length equals 16 residues. The CDR3 loop reads CASSQAEEVRGKPQHF. CDR3 nucleotide sequence: TGCGCCAGCAGCCAAGCAGAGGAGGTACGAGGGAAGCCCCAGCATTTT.

This clonotype was seen a single time. CDR3 residues: CASSRSGLAVYEQYF. DNA for the CDR3: TGTGCCAGCAGCCGCTCCGGACTAGCGGTATACGAGCAGTACTTC. The chain is built from TRBV7-9 and TRBJ2-7; 10 bases are a match to TRBD2. Germline CDR1 SEHNR, CDR2 FQNEAQ (reference sequence). This CDR3 spans 15 amino acids. The ends lost 5 bases at V and 4 bases at J; junction bases unmatched: 8.

The gene calls are TRBV20-1 and TRBJ2-2, with a possible D match to TRBD2 (5 bases). The V and J ends lost 3 bases and 6 bases respectively, with 20 bases between them. This CDR3 has 16 amino acids. CDR1 is DFQATT and CDR2 is SNEGSKA in the germline V gene (reference sequence). The CDR3 protein is CSASGGRTGLAGELFF. CDR3 coding DNA: TGCAGTGCTAGCGGAGGACGAACCGGGCTCGCCGGGGAGCTGTTTTTT.

The chain links TRBV4-3 to TRBJ1-2, with 12 nucleotides matching TRBD1. The germline gives CDR1 LGHNA, CDR2 YSLEER. This CDR3 contains 19 residues. V shed 0 bases, J shed 4 bases, and the junction held 12 bases outside the gene matches. The CDR3 reads CASSQDQIPGQGAAYGYTF. Written as DNA, the CDR3 is TGCGCCAGCAGCCAAGACCAGATACCGGGACAGGGGGCGGCCTATGGCTACACCTTC.